This is a list of T cell receptor beta chains from one sample in a study of blood T cell repertoires in COVID-19. Method: immunoSEQ multiplex PCR; TCRdb's copy keeps in-frame clones and lacks some. The data hold about 300,000 clones, with about nine tenths observed a single time. The sequencing input was PBMCs or T cells enriched from blood (not recorded which). The receptors were gathered from a man aged 30 to 45 who had recovered from COVID-19. Both conserved end residues are trimmed from each CDR3. Fields, in order: J gene, CDR3 length, V gene, CDR3 protein.

J gene: TRBJ2-1; CDR3 length: 14; V gene: TRBV15; CDR3 protein: ATSTTSGRSYNEQF
J gene: TRBJ2-1; CDR3 length: 13; V gene: TRBV7-9; CDR3 protein: ASSFGTGGEYEQF
J gene: TRBJ1-2; CDR3 length: 14; V gene: TRBV29-1; CDR3 protein: SVDLGITGGAYGYT
J gene: TRBJ1-2; CDR3 length: 12; V gene: TRBV2; CDR3 protein: ASSEDRGRWGYT
J gene: TRBJ2-3; CDR3 length: 12; V gene: TRBV3-1/TRBV3-2; CDR3 protein: ASSQQTGTDTQY
J gene: TRBJ2-5; CDR3 length: 12; V gene: TRBV27; CDR3 protein: ASRSAGALETQY
J gene: TRBJ2-5; CDR3 length: 14; V gene: TRBV19; CDR3 protein: ASSSIVLGGQETQY
J gene: TRBJ2-7; CDR3 length: 10; V gene: TRBV27; CDR3 protein: ASSLRGNEQY
J gene: TRBJ2-3; CDR3 length: 11; V gene: TRBV5-4; CDR3 protein: ASSWMGVDTQY
J gene: TRBJ2-5; CDR3 length: 13; V gene: TRBV7-9; CDR3 protein: ASSIRESTQETQY
J gene: TRBJ2-1; CDR3 length: 11; V gene: TRBV29-1; CDR3 protein: SVPSGGADEQF
J gene: TRBJ2-3; CDR3 length: 13; V gene: TRBV4-1; CDR3 protein: ASSQIRGPADTQY
J gene: TRBJ1-5; CDR3 length: 12; V gene: TRBV10-1; CDR3 protein: ASSETGSNQPQH
J gene: TRBJ2-1; CDR3 length: 15; V gene: TRBV11-3; CDR3 protein: ASSRGSGKASYNEQF
J gene: TRBJ2-3; CDR3 length: 11; V gene: TRBV19; CDR3 protein: ASSMTGTDTQY
J gene: TRBJ2-2; CDR3 length: 11; V gene: TRBV19; CDR3 protein: ASSIGGVGELF
J gene: TRBJ2-7; CDR3 length: 13; V gene: TRBV5-4; CDR3 protein: ASSSGAGSSYEQY
J gene: TRBJ1-5; CDR3 length: 11; V gene: TRBV6-5; CDR3 protein: ASSQQGNQPQH
J gene: TRBJ1-5; CDR3 length: 13; V gene: TRBV2; CDR3 protein: ASRPTGTVNQPQH
J gene: TRBJ2-7; CDR3 length: 13; V gene: TRBV7-2; CDR3 protein: ASRIGLAGAYEQY
J gene: TRBJ1-6; CDR3 length: 14; V gene: TRBV28; CDR3 protein: ASSSPAGQGTSPLH
J gene: TRBJ1-1; CDR3 length: 14; V gene: TRBV6-2/TRBV6-3; CDR3 protein: ASSLTGGGENTEAF
J gene: TRBJ1-2; CDR3 length: 13; V gene: TRBV11-3; CDR3 protein: ASSFTGQGGGGYT
J gene: TRBJ2-7; CDR3 length: 13; V gene: TRBV5-1; CDR3 protein: ASSLTGGSSYEQY
J gene: TRBJ1-5; CDR3 length: 13; V gene: TRBV6-1; CDR3 protein: ASSEAKSGGQPQH
J gene: TRBJ2-1; CDR3 length: 16; V gene: TRBV4-1; CDR3 protein: ASSQAVPRVSNHNEQF
J gene: TRBJ2-5; CDR3 length: 10; V gene: TRBV23-1; CDR3 protein: ASSQGGETQY
J gene: TRBJ2-5; CDR3 length: 11; V gene: TRBV5-1; CDR3 protein: ASSSVPDRTQY
J gene: TRBJ1-2; CDR3 length: 12; V gene: TRBV19; CDR3 protein: ASTFRQRSDGYT
J gene: TRBJ2-5; CDR3 length: 12; V gene: TRBV6-6; CDR3 protein: ASRRTSGGETQY
J gene: TRBJ2-3; CDR3 length: 16; V gene: TRBV7-8; CDR3 protein: ASSLAGLGSTGTDTQY
J gene: TRBJ2-5; CDR3 length: 11; V gene: TRBV18; CDR3 protein: ASSNREQETQY
J gene: TRBJ1-1; CDR3 length: 11; V gene: TRBV12-5; CDR3 protein: ASALGHDPEAF
J gene: TRBJ2-1; CDR3 length: 14; V gene: TRBV6-4; CDR3 protein: ASSEGTGVSYNEQF
J gene: TRBJ2-7; CDR3 length: 12; V gene: TRBV6-1; CDR3 protein: ASSPGQGAYEQY
J gene: TRBJ1-1; CDR3 length: 13; V gene: TRBV7-2; CDR3 protein: ASSALLGRNTEAF
J gene: TRBJ2-5; CDR3 length: 16; V gene: TRBV6-4; CDR3 protein: ASSALSLQQGQGKAQY
J gene: TRBJ1-2; CDR3 length: 13; V gene: TRBV19; CDR3 protein: ASSIGQGIGYGYT
J gene: TRBJ1-1; CDR3 length: 13; V gene: TRBV28; CDR3 protein: ASSSSTVVNTEAF